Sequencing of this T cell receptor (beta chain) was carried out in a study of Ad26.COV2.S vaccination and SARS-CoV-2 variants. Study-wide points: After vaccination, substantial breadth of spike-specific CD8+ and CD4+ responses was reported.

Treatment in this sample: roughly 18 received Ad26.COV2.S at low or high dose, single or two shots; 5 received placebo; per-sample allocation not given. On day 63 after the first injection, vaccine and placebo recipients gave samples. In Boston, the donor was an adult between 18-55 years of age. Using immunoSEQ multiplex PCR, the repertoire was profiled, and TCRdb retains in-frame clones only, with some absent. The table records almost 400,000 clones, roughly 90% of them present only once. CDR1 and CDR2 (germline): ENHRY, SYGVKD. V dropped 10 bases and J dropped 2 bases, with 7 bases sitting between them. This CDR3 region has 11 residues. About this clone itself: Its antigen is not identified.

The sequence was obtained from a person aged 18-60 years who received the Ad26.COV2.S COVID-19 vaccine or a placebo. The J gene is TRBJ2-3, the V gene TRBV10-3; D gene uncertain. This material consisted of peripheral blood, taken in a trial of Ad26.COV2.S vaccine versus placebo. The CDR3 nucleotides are TGTGCCACCGTATACACAGATACGCAGTATTTT. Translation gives CATVYTDTQYF.